This T cell receptor beta chain was recovered during a study of T cell repertoires in cytomegalovirus infection. Across the whole study: TCR beta signatures that were public indicated CMV infection and matching HLA type.

In its sample, this clonotype was seen many times. Its target is unknown. Trimming shortened V by 3 bases and J by 0 bases, and 10 bases separated the two germline ends. This CDR3 contains 15 residues. Germline CDR1 SGHVS, CDR2 FNYEAQ. Overall study results and limits: Cumulative frequency of public TCR beta families picked out carriers of CMV plus the relevant HLA. Across the ex vivo response, the dominant clonotypes were HLA-C-restricted CMV-specific TCR beta clonotypes.

MiXCR was run by TCRdb on the reads, yielding one entry per CDR3 protein. This table has some 680,000 distinct CDR3 sequences, less than 40% appearing once. The receptor was derived from a human donor in good health (CMV status not recorded). Some clones in this sample may be carry-over from other donors' samples. Source material: PBMCs. This rearrangement joins TRBV7-6 to TRBJ2-3; D might be TRBD1 or TRBD2, each matching 5 bases. As DNA, the CDR3 is TGTGCCAGCAGCTTTCGGGGCCAAAGCACAGATACGCAGTATTTT. Translating it yields CASSFRGQSTDTQYF.